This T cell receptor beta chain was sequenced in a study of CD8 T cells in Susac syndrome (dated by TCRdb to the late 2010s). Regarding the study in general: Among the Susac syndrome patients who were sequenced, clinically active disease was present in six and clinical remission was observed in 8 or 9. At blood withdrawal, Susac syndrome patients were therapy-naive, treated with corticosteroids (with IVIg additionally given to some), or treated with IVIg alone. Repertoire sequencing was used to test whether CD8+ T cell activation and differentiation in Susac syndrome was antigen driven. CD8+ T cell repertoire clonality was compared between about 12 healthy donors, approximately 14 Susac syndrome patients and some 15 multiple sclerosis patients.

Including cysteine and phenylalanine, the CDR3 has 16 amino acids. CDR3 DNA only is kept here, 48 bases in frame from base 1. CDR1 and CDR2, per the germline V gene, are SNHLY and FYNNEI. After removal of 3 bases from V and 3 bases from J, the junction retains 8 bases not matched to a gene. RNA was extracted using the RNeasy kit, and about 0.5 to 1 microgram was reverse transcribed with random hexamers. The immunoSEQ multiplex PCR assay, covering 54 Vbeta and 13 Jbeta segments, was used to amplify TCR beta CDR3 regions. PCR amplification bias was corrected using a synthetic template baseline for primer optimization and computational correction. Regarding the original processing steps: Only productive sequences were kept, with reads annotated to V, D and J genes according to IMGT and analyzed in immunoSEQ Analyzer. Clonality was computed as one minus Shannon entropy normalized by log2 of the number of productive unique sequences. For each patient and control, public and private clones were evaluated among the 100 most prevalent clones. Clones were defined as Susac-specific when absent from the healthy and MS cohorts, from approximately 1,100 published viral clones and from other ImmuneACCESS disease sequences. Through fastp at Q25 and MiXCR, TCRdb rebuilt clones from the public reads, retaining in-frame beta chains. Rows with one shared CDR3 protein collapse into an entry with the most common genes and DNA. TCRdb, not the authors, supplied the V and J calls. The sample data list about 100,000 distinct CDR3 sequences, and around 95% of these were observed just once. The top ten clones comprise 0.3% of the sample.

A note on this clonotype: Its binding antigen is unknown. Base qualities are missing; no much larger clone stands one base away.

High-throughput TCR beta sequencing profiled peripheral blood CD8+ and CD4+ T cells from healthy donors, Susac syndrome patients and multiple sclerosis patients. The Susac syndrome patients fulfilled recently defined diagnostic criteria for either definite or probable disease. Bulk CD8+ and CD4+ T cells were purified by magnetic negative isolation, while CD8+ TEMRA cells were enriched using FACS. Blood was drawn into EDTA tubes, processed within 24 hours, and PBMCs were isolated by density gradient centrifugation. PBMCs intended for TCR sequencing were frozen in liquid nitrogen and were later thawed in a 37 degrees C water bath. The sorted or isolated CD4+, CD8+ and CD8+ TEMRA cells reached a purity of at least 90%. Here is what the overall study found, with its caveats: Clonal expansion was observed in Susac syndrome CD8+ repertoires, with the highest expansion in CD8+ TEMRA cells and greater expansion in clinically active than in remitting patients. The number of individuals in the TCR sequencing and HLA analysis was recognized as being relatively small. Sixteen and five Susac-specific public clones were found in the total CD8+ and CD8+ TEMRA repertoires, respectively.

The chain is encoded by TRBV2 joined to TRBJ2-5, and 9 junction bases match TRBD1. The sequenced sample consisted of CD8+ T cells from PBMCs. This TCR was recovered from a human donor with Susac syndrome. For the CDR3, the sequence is CASSEDTGTGKETQYF. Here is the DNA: TGTGCCAGCAGTGAGGACACCGGGACAGGGAAAGAGACCCAGTACTTC.